These 5 T cell receptor beta chains share one sample of origin, sequenced in a study of T cells after yellow fever vaccination. TCRdb re-called the 5' RACE reads through MiXCR, storing one row per CDR3 protein. In the table there are about 340,000 distinct CDR3 sequences, under 5% of which are singletons. The source material was PBMCs, sampled 5 days after the yellow fever booster vaccination. These receptors were taken from a man aged 18 to 29 who received the YFV17D yellow fever vaccine.

This clonotype was seen more than once but under ten times. The chain is built from TRBV19 and TRBJ2-5, with no clear D. The CDR3 extends over 13 amino acids. The ends were cut back, 3 bases at V and 2 bases at J, with 7 bases in the middle. From germline, CDR1 is LNHDA and CDR2 SQIVND (reference sequence). This CDR3 reads CASSIMGQETQYF. The CDR3 coding sequence is TGTGCCAGTAGTATTATGGGGCAAGAGACCCAGTACTTC.

In its sample, this clonotype was seen many times. The rearrangement uses TRBV6-7 and TRBJ1-2, with D unresolved. TRBV6-7 is an ORF; its function is uncertain. Trimming took 0 bases from V and 6 from J, leaving 23 bases between them. This CDR3 spans 18 amino acids. The CDR3 loop is CASSYSGRIASNPNGYTF. The CDR3 DNA sequence: TGTGCCAGCAGTTACTCGGGTCGGATCGCCTCAAATCCCAATGGCTACACCTTC.

The CDR3 DNA reads TGTGCCAGTAGTACACCTCCGGGACAGGGTTATGGCTACACCTTC. Translated: CASSTPPGQGYGYTF. V usage is TRBV19 and J usage is TRBJ1-2, with 9 bases identical to TRBD1. The CDR3 has 15 amino acids. The germline CDR1 and CDR2 sequences are LNHDA and SQIVND (reference sequence). Trimming removed 4 bases from V and 5 bases from J; junction bases left unmatched: 8. Drawing the rest from reference TRBV19 and TRBJ1-2, the complete variable domain is DGGITQSPKYLFRKEGQNVTLSCEQNLNHDAMYWYRQDPGQGLRLIYYSQIVNDFQKGDIAEGYSVSREKKESFPLTVTSAQKNPTAFYLCASSTPPGQGYGYTFGSGTRLTVV.

The sample holds many counts of this clonotype. The rearrangement links TRBV7-2 to TRBJ2-3, with 7 bases aligning to TRBD2. V gave up 1 base and J gave up 2 bases; unmatched junction bases: 6. The germline V gene encodes CDR1 SGHTA and CDR2 FQGNSA. This CDR3 contains 16 residues. The CDR3 sequence is CASSLVGGGYTDTQYF. CDR3 DNA sequence: TGTGCCAGCAGCTTAGTAGGCGGGGGATACACAGATACGCAGTATTTT.

The rearrangement links TRBV5-4 to TRBJ1-1; 8 bases align to TRBD1. Per germline, CDR1 SGHNT and CDR2 YYREEE (reference sequence). The trim removed 0 bases at V and 0 bases at J, leaving 10 bases unmatched. This CDR3 is built from 18 residues. The CDR3 here is CASSLAEDRVGMNTEAFF. Written as DNA, the CDR3 is TGTGCCAGCAGCTTGGCCGAGGACAGGGTAGGCATGAACACTGAAGCTTTCTTT.